Listed below are T cell receptor beta chains from one sample, sequenced in a study of cytomegalovirus exposure and HLA in healthy donors. Sequenced by immunoSEQ multiplex PCR; TCRdb stores in-frame clones only, minus some. The sample carries 150,000 to 200,000 clones, roughly 70% recorded once. The sequenced material came from PBMCs. These TCRs come from a woman in her thirties or forties in good health and CMV-seropositive. The CDR3 runs from the conserved cysteine through the conserved F or W. A D gene is named only where the DNA matches it firmly. For some rows the clone size is stated as once, few or many, or as a class when expanded; others skip it.

d_call clone_size j_call v_call cdr3_aa cdr3_nt
NA NA TRBJ2-5 TRBV29-1 CSVDNSLGQETQYF TGCAGCGTTGACAACTCACTAGGACAAGAGACCCAGTACTTC
NA NA TRBJ2-5 TRBV7-2 CASSLVAGYQETQYF TGTGCCAGCAGCTTGGTGGCGGGGTACCAAGAGACCCAGTACTTC
NA NA TRBJ1-1 TRBV10-3 CAISETNRDQAEAFF TGTGCCATCAGTGAGACCAACAGGGATCAAGCTGAAGCTTTCTTT
NA few TRBJ1-2 TRBV9 CASSASGGWGYTF TGTGCCAGCAGCGCCTCGGGGGGCTGGGGCTACACCTTC
TRBD1 NA TRBJ1-5 TRBV2 CASSGTGGYQPQHF TGTGCCAGCAGTGGGACAGGGGGCTACCAGCCCCAGCATTTT
NA NA TRBJ1-1 TRBV5-1 CASSLGADTEAFF TGCGCCAGCAGCTTGGGGGCTGACACTGAAGCTTTCTTT
NA NA TRBJ2-1 TRBV10-3 CAISEGADNEQFF TGTGCCATCAGTGAAGGGGCCGACAATGAGCAGTTCTTC
NA NA TRBJ1-3 TRBV7-8 CASSQNRDPSGNTIYF TGTGCCAGCAGCCAGAACAGGGACCCCTCTGGAAACACCATATATTTT
NA NA TRBJ1-5 TRBV6-5 CASRRTVYSNQPQNF TGTGCCAGCAGGCGGACAGTTTATAGCAATCAGCCCCAGAATTTT
TRBD2 NA TRBJ2-3 TRBV10-3 CAISPRAGGWADTQYF TGTGCCATCAGCCCTAGAGCGGGGGGGTGGGCAGATACGCAGTATTTT
NA NA TRBJ1-6 TRBV28 CASSLVYETFSSYNSPLHF TGTGCCAGCAGTTTAGTTTATGAGACTTTCAGCTCCTATAATTCACCCCTCCACTTT
NA NA TRBJ1-2 TRBV6-1 CASSEDGGGGYTF TGTGCCAGCAGTGAAGACGGGGGGGGCGGCTACACCTTC
NA NA TRBJ2-7 TRBV7-6 CASSTTEKTFTYEQYF TGTGCCAGCAGCACCACAGAAAAGACGTTTACCTACGAGCAGTACTTC
NA few TRBJ2-2 TRBV27 CASSLLDSVGGELFF TGTGCCAGCAGTTTATTGGACTCGGTCGGGGGGGAGCTGTTTTTT
NA NA TRBJ2-7 TRBV5-5 CASSLMQVTYF TGTGCCAGCAGCTTGATGCAGGTAACGTACTTC
NA NA TRBJ2-1 TRBV7-2 CASSLWGAGLYEQFF TGTGCCAGCAGCTTATGGGGCGCGGGACTCTATGAGCAGTTCTTC
NA NA TRBJ1-2 TRBV28 CASSLRGRNYGYTF TGTGCCAGCAGTTTAAGAGGGCGAAACTATGGCTACACCTTC